A single sample is the source of the 8 T cell receptor beta chains below, sequenced in a study of low-dose radiotherapy and immunotherapy resistance in tumors. First-strand cDNA used TRAV- and TRBV-specific primers, covering alpha and beta chains. Using a constant-region primer together with a V-primer adapter, TCRs were subjected to around 20 PCR cycles of amplification. MiXCR, run by TCRdb on the reads, gives a single entry per CDR3 protein. The table shows approximately 100,000 distinct CDR3 sequences, with less than 25% occurring only once. Sample time point: after trial treatment. Treatment of the sample: LDRT plus nivolumab, ipilimumab, low-dose cyclophosphamide and aspirin (RACIN trial). The sequenced sample was PBMCs, obtained after low-dose radiotherapy plus immunotherapy. The receptors were sampled from a male donor with prostate cancer.

The V gene is TRBV4-3, the J gene TRBJ1-5; D is uncertain. The CDR3 has 13 amino acids. V was shortened by 1 base and J by 4 bases, with 5 bases between the two germline ends. Germline CDR1 and CDR2: LGHNA and YSLEER. The CDR3 loop reads CASSQGTNQPQHF. The CDR3 DNA sequence: TGCGCCAGCAGCCAAGGCACTAATCAGCCCCAGCATTTT.

This clonotype showed up many times. The chain combines TRBV20-1 with TRBJ2-3; D call uncertain. V lost 0 bases, J lost 5 bases, and 12 bases lay in between. Germline V gene lookup returns CDR1 DFQATT and CDR2 SNEGSKA (reference sequence). The CDR3 covers 14 residues. CDR3 sequence (DNA): TGCAGTGCTAGAGATGGGCCCTCACGAGATACGCAGTATTTT. Its protein product is CSARDGPSRDTQYF.

This clonotype was found many times. The rearrangement uses TRBV11-2 and TRBJ2-7, with D possibly TRBD2 on 6 matching bases. This CDR3 comprises 16 residues. Germline V gene data show CDR1 as SGHAT and CDR2 as FQNNGV. The V end was cut by 1 base, the J end by 5 bases, with 18 bases between. CDR3 protein: CASSLVPGATAHEQYF. The CDR3 nucleotides are TGTGCCAGCAGCTTAGTTCCGGGAGCGACCGCTCACGAGCAGTACTTC.

The sample holds many counts of this clonotype. V and J are TRBV19 and TRBJ2-1, with 10 nucleotides matching TRBD2. The germline CDR1 and CDR2 sequences are LNHDA and SQIVND (reference sequence). CDR3 length equals 15 residues. Trimming cost V 5 bases and J 2 bases; bases outside gene matches: 3. CDR3 bases: TGTGCCAGTAGTCGAACTAGCGGGGCCTACAATGAGCAGTTCTTC. This sequence encodes CASSRTSGAYNEQFF.

This clonotype was picked up many times. This chain connects TRBV4-1 to TRBJ2-5; 7 positions agree with TRBD1. V trimming: 4 bases; J trimming: 4 bases; junction bases outside the gene matches: 12. The CDR3 has 16 amino acids. CDR1 and CDR2 from the germline V gene are MGHRA and YSYEKL. This chain's CDR3 is CASSPFDRVSSETQYF. The CDR3 DNA reads as TGCGCCAGCAGCCCCTTCGACAGGGTCTCTTCAGAGACCCAGTACTTC.

This clonotype was observed many times. The chain uses TRBV4-2 and TRBJ1-1; weak D call: TRBD1 (5 bases). Trimming stripped 0 bases from V and 10 bases from J, with 12 bases between. The CDR3 runs 13 residues. CDR1 is LGHNA and CDR2 is YNFKEQ in the germline V gene. In DNA, the CDR3 is TGTGCCAGCAGCCAAGATAGGGGAGGGCGAGCTTTCTTT. Translated: CASSQDRGGRAFF.

This clonotype came up many times. CDR3 region: CASSEIWSGVNEKLFF. The CDR3 DNA reads as TGTGCCAGCAGTGAAATTTGGTCCGGGGTTAATGAAAAACTGTTTTTT. The chain joins TRBV6-2 or TRBV6-3 to TRBJ1-4; D gene uncertain. The CDR3 totals 16 residues. The V and J ends lost 5 bases and 4 bases respectively, with 17 bases between them. Germline values: CDR1 MNHEY, CDR2 SVGEGT.

Many counts were recorded for this clonotype. The gene calls are TRBV11-2 and TRBJ2-7; possibly TRBD1 or TRBD2 for D (6 bases each). The V end lost 0 bases, the J end lost 1 base, and 22 bases lay between the germline ends. Germline V gives CDR1 SGHAT, CDR2 FQNNGV. The CDR3 is made up of 19 amino acids. The CDR3 loop reads CASSLEGGSQGGRSYEQYF. In DNA, the CDR3 is TGTGCCAGCAGCTTAGAGGGGGGATCACAGGGTGGTCGATCCTACGAGCAGTACTTC.